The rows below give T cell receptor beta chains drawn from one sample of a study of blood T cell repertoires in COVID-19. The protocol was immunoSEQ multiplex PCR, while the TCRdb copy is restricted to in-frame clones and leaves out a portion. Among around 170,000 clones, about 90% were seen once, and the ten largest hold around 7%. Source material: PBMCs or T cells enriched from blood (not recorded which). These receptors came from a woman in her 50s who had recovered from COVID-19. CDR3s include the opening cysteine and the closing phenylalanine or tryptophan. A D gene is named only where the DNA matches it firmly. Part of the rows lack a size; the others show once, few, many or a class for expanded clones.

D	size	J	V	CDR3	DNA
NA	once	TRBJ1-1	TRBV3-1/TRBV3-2	CASSPTGGAGGNTEAFF	TGTGCCAGCAGCCCGACGGGGGGGGCCGGAGGGAACACTGAAGCTTTCTTT
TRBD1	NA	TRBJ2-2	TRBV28	CASSPNPGTGNTGELFF	TGTGCCAGCAGTCCCAACCCCGGGACAGGGAACACCGGGGAGCTGTTTTTT
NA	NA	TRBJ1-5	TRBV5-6	CASRNWGRNNQPQHF	TGTGCCAGCAGGAATTGGGGCAGAAACAATCAGCCCCAGCATTTT
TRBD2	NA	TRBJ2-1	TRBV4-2	CASSGYLAGGDNEQFF	TGTGCCAGCAGCGGTTACCTAGCGGGAGGGGACAATGAGCAGTTCTTC
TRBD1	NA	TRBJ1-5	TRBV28	CASTPRVAPDRDNQPQHF	TGTGCCAGCACCCCCAGGGTTGCTCCGGACAGGGACAATCAGCCCCAGCATTTT
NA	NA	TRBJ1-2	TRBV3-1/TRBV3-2	CASSQGRGYGYTF	TGTGCCAGCAGCCAAGGAAGGGGGTATGGCTACACCTTC
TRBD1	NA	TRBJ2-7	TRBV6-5	CASSLGTGRSYEQYF	TGTGCCAGCAGCCTAGGGACAGGGAGATCCTACGAGCAGTACTTC
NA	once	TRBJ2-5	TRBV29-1	CSVVSGEETQYF	TGCAGCGTTGTCTCGGGGGAAGAGACCCAGTACTTC
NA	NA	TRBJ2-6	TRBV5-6	CASSWIQGPGANVLTF	TGTGCCAGCAGCTGGATACAGGGTCCGGGGGCCAACGTCCTGACTTTC
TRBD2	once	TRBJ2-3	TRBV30	CAWAGTSRDTQYF	TGTGCCTGGGCCGGGACTAGCAGAGATACGCAGTATTTT
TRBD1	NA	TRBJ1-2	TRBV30	CAWTPLLRTGYGYTF	TGTGCCTGGACCCCACTACTCAGGACAGGGTATGGCTACACCTTC
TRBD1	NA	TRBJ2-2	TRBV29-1	CSVIKQGAAGELFF	TGCAGCGTCATCAAACAGGGGGCGGCCGGGGAGCTGTTTTTT
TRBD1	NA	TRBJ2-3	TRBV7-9	CASSRTGGSTDTQYF	TGTGCCAGCAGCAGGACAGGGGGCAGCACAGATACGCAGTATTTT
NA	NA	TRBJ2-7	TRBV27	CASSWRQGGPPGEQYF	TGTGCCAGCAGTTGGCGACAGGGAGGCCCACCGGGCGAGCAGTACTTC
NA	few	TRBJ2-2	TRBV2	CASSERTSDTGELFF	TGTGCCAGCAGTGAGCGGACATCGGACACCGGGGAGCTGTTTTTT
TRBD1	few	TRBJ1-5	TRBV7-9	CASSLVLRGQDGNQPQHF	TGTGCCAGCAGCTTAGTGCTCAGGGGGCAGGATGGCAATCAGCCCCAGCATTTT
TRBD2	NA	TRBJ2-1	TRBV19	CASMELAGVNEQFF	TGTGCCAGTATGGAACTAGCGGGAGTCAATGAGCAGTTCTTC
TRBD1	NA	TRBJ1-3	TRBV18	CASSPVQQGSGNTIYF	TGTGCCAGCTCACCGGTCCAACAGGGGTCTGGAAACACCATATATTTT
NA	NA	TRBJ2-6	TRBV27	CASSQTQGSGANVLTF	TGTGCCAGCAGTCAAACACAGGGCTCTGGGGCCAACGTCCTGACTTTC
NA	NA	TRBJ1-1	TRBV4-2	CASSQEGANTEAFF	TGTGCCAGCAGCCAAGAAGGAGCGAACACTGAAGCTTTCTTT
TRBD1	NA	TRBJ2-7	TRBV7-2	CASSSQQGSYEQYF	TGTGCCAGCAGCTCCCAACAGGGGTCCTACGAGCAGTACTTC
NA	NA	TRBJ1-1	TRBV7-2	CASSLGAANTEAFF	TGTGCCAGCAGCTTGGGGGCGGCGAACACTGAAGCTTTCTTT
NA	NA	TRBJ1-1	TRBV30	CAWSEAGNTEAFF	TGTGCCTGGAGTGAGGCAGGGAACACTGAAGCTTTCTTT
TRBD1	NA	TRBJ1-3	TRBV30	CAWSVGGQVDNTIYF	TGTGCCTGGAGTGTTGGGGGACAGGTGGATAACACCATATATTTT
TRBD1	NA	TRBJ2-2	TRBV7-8	CASSMGQGRVGELFF	TGTGCCAGCAGCATGGGACAGGGAAGGGTCGGGGAGCTGTTTTTT
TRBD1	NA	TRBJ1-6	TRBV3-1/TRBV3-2	CASSQTDRADSPLHF	TGTGCCAGCAGCCAGACGGACAGGGCGGATTCACCCCTCCACTTT
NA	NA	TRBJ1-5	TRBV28	CASSLSFSGGNQPQHF	TGTGCCAGCAGTTTATCGTTCAGTGGAGGGAATCAGCCCCAGCATTTT